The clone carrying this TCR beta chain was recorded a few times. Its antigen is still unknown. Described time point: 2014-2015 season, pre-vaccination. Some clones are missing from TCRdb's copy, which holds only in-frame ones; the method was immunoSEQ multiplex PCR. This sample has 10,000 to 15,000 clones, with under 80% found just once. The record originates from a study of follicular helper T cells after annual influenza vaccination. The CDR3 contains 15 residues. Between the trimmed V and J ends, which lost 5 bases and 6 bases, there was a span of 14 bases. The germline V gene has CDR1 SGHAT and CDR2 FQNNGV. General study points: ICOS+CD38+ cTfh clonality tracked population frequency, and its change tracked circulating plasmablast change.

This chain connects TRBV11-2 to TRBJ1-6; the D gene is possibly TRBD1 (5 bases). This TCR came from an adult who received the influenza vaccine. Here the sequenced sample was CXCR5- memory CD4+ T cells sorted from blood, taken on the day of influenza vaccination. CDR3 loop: CASSPVVGGNSPLHF. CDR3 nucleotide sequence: TGTGCCAGCAGCCCAGTCGTGGGGGGTAATTCACCCCTCCACTTT.